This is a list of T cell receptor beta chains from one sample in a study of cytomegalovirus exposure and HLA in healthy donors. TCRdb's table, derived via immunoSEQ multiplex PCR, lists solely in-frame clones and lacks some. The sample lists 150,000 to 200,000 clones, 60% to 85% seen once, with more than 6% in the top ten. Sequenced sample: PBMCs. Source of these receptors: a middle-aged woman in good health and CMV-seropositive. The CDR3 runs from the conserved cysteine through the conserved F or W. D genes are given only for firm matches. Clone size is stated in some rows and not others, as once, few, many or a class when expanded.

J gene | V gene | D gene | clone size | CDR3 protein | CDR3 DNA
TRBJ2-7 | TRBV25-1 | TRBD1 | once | CASIGDSSYEQYF | TGTGCCAGCATAGGGGACAGCTCCTACGAGCAGTACTTC
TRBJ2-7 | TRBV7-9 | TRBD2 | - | CASSFAAGGYEQYF | TGTGCCAGCAGCTTTGCTGCGGGGGGGTACGAGCAGTACTTC
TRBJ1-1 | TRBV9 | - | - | CASSARQINTEAFF | TGTGCCAGCAGCGCCCGACAGATCAACACTGAAGCTTTCTTT
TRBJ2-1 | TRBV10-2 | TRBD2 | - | CASSLTSGGAAEQFF | TGCGCCAGCAGTCTAACTAGCGGGGGGGCCGCTGAGCAGTTCTTC
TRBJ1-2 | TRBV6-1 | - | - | CASSEGSGFLGYTF | TGTGCCAGCAGTGAAGGGTCGGGGTTCCTTGGCTACACCTTC
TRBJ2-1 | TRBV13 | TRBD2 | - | CASRHTGTSGGYEQFF | TGTGCCAGCAGGCACACCGGGACTAGCGGGGGGTATGAGCAGTTCTTC
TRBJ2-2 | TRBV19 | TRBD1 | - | CASSSWTGDWTGELFF | TGTGCCAGTAGTTCCTGGACAGGAGATTGGACCGGGGAGCTGTTTTTT
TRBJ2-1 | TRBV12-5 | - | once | CASGLYRSSYNEQFF | TGTGCTAGTGGTTTGTATAGGAGCTCCTACAATGAGCAGTTCTTC
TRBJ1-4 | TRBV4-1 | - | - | CASSAPGTTNEKLFF | TGCGCCAGCAGCGCCCCAGGGACAACTAATGAAAAACTGTTTTTT
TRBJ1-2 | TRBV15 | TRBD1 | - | CATSSGQEDYTF | TGTGCCACCAGCAGTGGACAGGAAGACTACACCTTC
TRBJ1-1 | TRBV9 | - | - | CASSAVQWGAEAFF | TGTGCCAGCAGCGCAGTCCAATGGGGGGCTGAAGCTTTCTTT
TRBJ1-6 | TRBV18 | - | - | CASSERAENSPLHF | TGTGCCAGCTCCGAGAGGGCTGAAAATTCACCCCTCCACTTT
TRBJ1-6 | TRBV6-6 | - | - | CASGTLGATNSPLHF | TGTGCCAGCGGAACCTTGGGGGCGACTAATTCACCCCTCCACTTT
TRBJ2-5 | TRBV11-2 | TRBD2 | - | CASSLDPDVAGGETQYF | TGTGCCAGCAGCTTAGATCCCGACGTGGCGGGGGGAGAGACCCAGTACTTC
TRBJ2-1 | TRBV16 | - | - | CASSPTGEQFF | TGTGCCAGCAGCCCGACGGGGGAGCAGTTCTTC
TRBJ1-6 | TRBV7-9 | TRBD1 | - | CASSQVAGTGGSPLHF | TGTGCCAGCAGCCAGGTTGCCGGGACAGGGGGTTCACCCCTCCACTTT
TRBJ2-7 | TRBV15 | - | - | CATSRDILAVSQYF | TGTGCCACCAGCAGAGATATCCTAGCCGTCTCGCAGTACTTC
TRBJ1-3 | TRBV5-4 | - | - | CASSFDSGAGNTIYF | TGTGCCAGCAGCTTCGACTCTGGTGCTGGAAACACCATATATTTT
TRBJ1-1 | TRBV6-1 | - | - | CASSLNGINTEAFF | TGTGCCAGCAGTCTGAACGGGATCAACACTGAAGCTTTCTTT
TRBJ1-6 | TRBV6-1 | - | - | CASRQTGSYNSPLHF | TGTGCCAGCAGGCAAACAGGATCCTATAATTCACCCCTCCACTTT
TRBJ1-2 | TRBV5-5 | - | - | CASSLLEGFYYGYTF | TGTGCCAGCAGCCTCTTGGAGGGGTTTTACTATGGCTACACCTTC
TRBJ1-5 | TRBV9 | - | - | CASSVEVPTGLNQPQHF | TGTGCCAGCAGCGTAGAGGTCCCGACGGGACTTAATCAGCCCCAGCATTTT
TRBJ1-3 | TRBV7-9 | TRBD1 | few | CSSSLVTGVSGNTIYF | TGTTCCAGCAGCTTAGTCACAGGGGTCTCTGGAAACACCATATATTTT
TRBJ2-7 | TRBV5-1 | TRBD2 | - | CASSLEVAGLGGEQYF | TGCGCCAGCAGCTTGGAGGTAGCGGGGTTGGGCGGCGAGCAGTACTTC
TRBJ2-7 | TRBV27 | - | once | CASSLAGPGEQYF | TGTGCCAGCAGTTTAGCGGGGCCGGGGGAGCAGTACTTC
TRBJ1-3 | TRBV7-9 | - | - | CASSLVSGAGNTIYF | TGTGCCAGCAGCTTAGTTTCAGGGGCTGGAAACACCATATATTTT
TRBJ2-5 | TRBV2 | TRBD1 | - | CASRRTGQETQYF | TGTGCCAGCAGAAGGACAGGGCAAGAGACCCAGTACTTC
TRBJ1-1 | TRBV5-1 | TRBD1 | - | CASSSGRDRASFSEAFF | TGCGCCAGCAGCTCTGGTCGGGACAGGGCTAGTTTTTCTGAAGCTTTCTTT
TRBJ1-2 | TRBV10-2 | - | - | CASSERGRPAGGYTF | TGCGCCAGCAGTGAGAGGGGCAGACCTGCCGGTGGCTACACCTTC
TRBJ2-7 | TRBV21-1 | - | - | CASSKSRTGNYEQYF | TGTGCCAGCAGCAAATCACGGACCGGGAACTACGAGCAGTACTTC
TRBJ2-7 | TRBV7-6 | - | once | CASSLRGRGNSQVGEQYF | TGTGCCAGCAGCTTAAGGGGCCGGGGGAACAGCCAAGTCGGCGAGCAGTACTTC
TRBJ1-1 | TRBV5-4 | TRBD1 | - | CASSLMARQGSTEAFF | TGTGCCAGCAGCTTGATGGCGAGACAGGGAAGCACTGAAGCTTTCTTT
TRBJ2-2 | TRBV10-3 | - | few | CAIRAGDTNTGELFF | TGTGCCATCCGTGCAGGCGATACGAACACCGGGGAGCTGTTTTTT
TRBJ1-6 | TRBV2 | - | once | CASSMDTVNSPLHF | TGTGCCAGCAGCATGGACACTGTCAATTCACCCCTCCACTTT
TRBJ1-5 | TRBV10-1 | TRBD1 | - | CASSATGVLGFVNQPQHF | TGCGCCAGCAGCGCGACAGGGGTTCTCGGTTTTGTTAATCAGCCCCAGCATTTT
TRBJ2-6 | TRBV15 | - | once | CATSRVGSGANGLTF | TGTGCCACCAGCAGAGTGGGGTCTGGGGCCAACGGCCTGACTTTC
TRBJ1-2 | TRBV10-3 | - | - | CAISPGLTGGYTF | TGTGCCATCAGCCCCGGACTGACCGGGGGCTACACCTTC
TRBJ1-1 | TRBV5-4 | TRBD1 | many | CASSPDQGQGAPEAFF | TGTGCCAGCAGCCCTGACCAGGGACAGGGGGCTCCAGAAGCTTTCTTT
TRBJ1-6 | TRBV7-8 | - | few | CASSYRRDYNSPLHF | TGTGCCAGCAGCTATCGCAGGGACTATAATTCACCCCTCCACTTT
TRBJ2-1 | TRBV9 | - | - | CASSVEGGEQFF | TGTGCCAGCAGCGTAGAGGGAGGTGAGCAGTTCTTC
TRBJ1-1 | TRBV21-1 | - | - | CASTLDRRAFF | TGTGCCAGCACCCTAGACAGGCGGGCTTTCTTT
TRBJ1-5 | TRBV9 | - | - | CASSVAAGENQPQHF | TGTGCCAGCAGCGTAGCCGCAGGGGAGAATCAGCCCCAGCATTTT
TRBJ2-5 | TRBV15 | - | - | CATSRQGGGETQYF | TGTGCCACCAGCAGACAGGGGGGCGGGGAGACCCAGTACTTC
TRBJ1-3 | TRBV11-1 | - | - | CASSLSWLGNTIYF | TGTGCCAGCAGCTTATCATGGCTCGGAAACACCATATATTTT
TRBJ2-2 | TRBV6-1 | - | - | CASSEARGNGELFF | TGTGCCAGCAGTGAAGCAAGAGGAAACGGGGAGCTGTTTTTT
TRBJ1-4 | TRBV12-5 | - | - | CASGSDNWRLYEKLFF | TGTGCTAGTGGTTCGGATAACTGGCGGCTTTATGAAAAACTGTTTTTT
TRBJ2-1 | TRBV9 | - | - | CASSLGSSYNEQFF | TGTGCCAGCAGCCTGGGGAGCTCCTACAATGAGCAGTTCTTC
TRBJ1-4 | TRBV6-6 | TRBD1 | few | CASSTSGQGGEKLFF | TGTGCCAGCAGTACATCCGGACAGGGAGGTGAAAAACTGTTTTTT
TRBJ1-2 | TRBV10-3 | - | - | CAISEDNTSLWGYTF | TGTGCCATCAGTGAGGATAACACCTCCCTTTGGGGCTACACCTTC
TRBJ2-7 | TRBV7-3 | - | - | CASTTPPGVAYEQYF | TGTGCCAGCACCACGCCCCCAGGGGTTGCCTACGAGCAGTACTTC
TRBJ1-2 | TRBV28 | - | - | CASGVYGYTF | TGTGCCTCCGGGGTCTATGGCTACACCTTC
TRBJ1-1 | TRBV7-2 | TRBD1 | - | CASSPQTGGRTEAFF | TGTGCCAGCAGCCCCCAGACAGGGGGGAGAACTGAAGCTTTCTTT
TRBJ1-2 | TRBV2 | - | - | CASSEATTGFLNYGYTF | TGTGCCAGCAGTGAAGCGACAACAGGGTTTTTAAACTATGGCTACACCTTC
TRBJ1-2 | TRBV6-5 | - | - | CASSYFQNYGYTF | TGTGCCAGCAGTTACTTCCAGAACTATGGCTACACCTTC
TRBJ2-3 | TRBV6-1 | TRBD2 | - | CASSVTSGGYTDTQYF | TGTGCCAGCAGTGTCACTAGCGGGGGCTACACAGATACGCAGTATTTT
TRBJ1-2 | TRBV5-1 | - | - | CASSFSDGQTGGYTF | TGCGCCAGCAGCTTCTCGGATGGTCAGACGGGTGGCTACACCTTC
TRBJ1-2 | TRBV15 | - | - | CATSRANQYGYTF | TGTGCCACCAGCAGGGCAAATCAGTATGGCTACACCTTC
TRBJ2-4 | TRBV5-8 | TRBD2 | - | CANKRGGDIQYF | TGTGCCAACAAGCGCGGGGGAGACATTCAGTACTTC